Listed below are T cell receptor beta chains from one sample, sequenced in a study of OX40 agonist ivuxolimab in advanced cancers. Sequencing used immunoSEQ multiplex PCR; TCRdb keeps in-frame clones, though not all of them. The table includes some 70,000 clones, 90% to 95% detected once. The specimen was CD4+ or CD8+ T cells sorted from blood, collected in a trial of the OX40 agonist ivuxolimab. The receptor source for this set is an adult with an advanced solid tumor such as melanoma, head and neck, liver or kidney cancer. Both conserved end residues are part of each CDR3. D genes are given only for firm matches. Some rows mark clone size as missing; the rest say once, few, many or name a class of expanded clone.

v_gene	d_gene	j_gene	abundance	CDR3nt	CDR3aa
TRBV18	NA	TRBJ1-1	NA	TGTGCCAGCTCACCACCCGCGGCAATGAACACTGAAGCTTTCTTT	CASSPPAAMNTEAFF
TRBV10-3	TRBD1	TRBJ2-1	NA	TGTGCCATCAGTGACCCTGGGGACAGCAGTAGCTCCTACAATGAGCAGTTCTTC	CAISDPGDSSSSYNEQFF
TRBV2	NA	TRBJ1-1	NA	TGTGCCAGCAGTCTAGCAGGGAGGGTCACTGAAGCTTTCTTT	CASSLAGRVTEAFF
TRBV28	NA	TRBJ1-2	NA	TGTGCCAGCAGTAGGACAGAAGCTAACTATGGCTACACCTTC	CASSRTEANYGYTF
TRBV27	NA	TRBJ2-3	NA	TGTGCCAGCAGTTTTCTGATCGGCGTTGGCCTGGGCGCGCAGTATTTT	CASSFLIGVGLGAQYF
TRBV4-2	TRBD2	TRBJ2-7	NA	TGTGCCAGCAGCCAACTGGGACTAGCGGGGGCCTACGAGCAGTACTTC	CASSQLGLAGAYEQYF
TRBV5-8	NA	TRBJ1-6	few	TGTGCCAGCAGCCGCGGACAGTCGGCGCCCCTCCACTTT	CASSRGQSAPLHF
TRBV18	NA	TRBJ2-1	NA	TGTGCCAGCTCACCTGGGACTGGCGAATACAATGAGCAGTTCTTC	CASSPGTGEYNEQFF
TRBV14	NA	TRBJ1-2	once	TGTGCCAGCAGCCAAGATCTTAGACAGGTCTATGGCTACACCTTC	CASSQDLRQVYGYTF
TRBV29-1	TRBD1	TRBJ1-2	NA	TGCAGCGTTTCAACCGGGACAGGCTATGGCTACACCTTC	CSVSTGTGYGYTF
TRBV5-4	NA	TRBJ2-3	NA	TGTGCCAGCAGCCCTGACAGGCAGGATACGCAGTATTTT	CASSPDRQDTQYF
TRBV18	TRBD1	TRBJ1-5	NA	TGTGCCAGCTCACCGGGGACAGATCAGCCCCAGCATTTT	CASSPGTDQPQHF
TRBV28	NA	TRBJ2-2	NA	TGTGCCAGCACATTGAACACCGGGGAGCTGTTTTTT	CASTLNTGELFF
TRBV28	TRBD1	TRBJ1-5	NA	TGTGCCAGCAGCCCAGGACAGGCGGATCAGCCCCAGCATTTT	CASSPGQADQPQHF